This TCR beta chain came from a study of OX40 agonist ivuxolimab in advanced cancers. Details on this clone: Its cognate antigen is unknown.

Sequencing was performed with immunoSEQ multiplex PCR; in TCRdb, only in-frame clones are kept and a portion is missing. The table shows about 59,000 clones, with about 90% occurring only once. Broader study findings: Among the lowest peripheral clonal expansion occurred in 0.1-3.0 mg/kg partial responders.

The sequencing here drew on CD4+ or CD8+ T cells sorted from blood, taken in a trial of the OX40 agonist ivuxolimab. The receptor was isolated from an adult with an advanced solid tumor such as melanoma, head and neck, liver or kidney cancer.

The CDR3 loop reads CASSIAGGWDGYTF. DNA of the CDR3: TGTGCCAGCAGCATAGCGGGGGGGTGGGATGGCTACACCTTC. The rearrangement links TRBV6-5 to TRBJ1-2, with D possibly being TRBD1 (5 bases). This CDR3 is built from 14 residues. Trimming removed 6 bases at V and 6 bases at J, with 17 bases between. Looked up from germline, CDR1 is MNHEY and CDR2 is SVGAGI.